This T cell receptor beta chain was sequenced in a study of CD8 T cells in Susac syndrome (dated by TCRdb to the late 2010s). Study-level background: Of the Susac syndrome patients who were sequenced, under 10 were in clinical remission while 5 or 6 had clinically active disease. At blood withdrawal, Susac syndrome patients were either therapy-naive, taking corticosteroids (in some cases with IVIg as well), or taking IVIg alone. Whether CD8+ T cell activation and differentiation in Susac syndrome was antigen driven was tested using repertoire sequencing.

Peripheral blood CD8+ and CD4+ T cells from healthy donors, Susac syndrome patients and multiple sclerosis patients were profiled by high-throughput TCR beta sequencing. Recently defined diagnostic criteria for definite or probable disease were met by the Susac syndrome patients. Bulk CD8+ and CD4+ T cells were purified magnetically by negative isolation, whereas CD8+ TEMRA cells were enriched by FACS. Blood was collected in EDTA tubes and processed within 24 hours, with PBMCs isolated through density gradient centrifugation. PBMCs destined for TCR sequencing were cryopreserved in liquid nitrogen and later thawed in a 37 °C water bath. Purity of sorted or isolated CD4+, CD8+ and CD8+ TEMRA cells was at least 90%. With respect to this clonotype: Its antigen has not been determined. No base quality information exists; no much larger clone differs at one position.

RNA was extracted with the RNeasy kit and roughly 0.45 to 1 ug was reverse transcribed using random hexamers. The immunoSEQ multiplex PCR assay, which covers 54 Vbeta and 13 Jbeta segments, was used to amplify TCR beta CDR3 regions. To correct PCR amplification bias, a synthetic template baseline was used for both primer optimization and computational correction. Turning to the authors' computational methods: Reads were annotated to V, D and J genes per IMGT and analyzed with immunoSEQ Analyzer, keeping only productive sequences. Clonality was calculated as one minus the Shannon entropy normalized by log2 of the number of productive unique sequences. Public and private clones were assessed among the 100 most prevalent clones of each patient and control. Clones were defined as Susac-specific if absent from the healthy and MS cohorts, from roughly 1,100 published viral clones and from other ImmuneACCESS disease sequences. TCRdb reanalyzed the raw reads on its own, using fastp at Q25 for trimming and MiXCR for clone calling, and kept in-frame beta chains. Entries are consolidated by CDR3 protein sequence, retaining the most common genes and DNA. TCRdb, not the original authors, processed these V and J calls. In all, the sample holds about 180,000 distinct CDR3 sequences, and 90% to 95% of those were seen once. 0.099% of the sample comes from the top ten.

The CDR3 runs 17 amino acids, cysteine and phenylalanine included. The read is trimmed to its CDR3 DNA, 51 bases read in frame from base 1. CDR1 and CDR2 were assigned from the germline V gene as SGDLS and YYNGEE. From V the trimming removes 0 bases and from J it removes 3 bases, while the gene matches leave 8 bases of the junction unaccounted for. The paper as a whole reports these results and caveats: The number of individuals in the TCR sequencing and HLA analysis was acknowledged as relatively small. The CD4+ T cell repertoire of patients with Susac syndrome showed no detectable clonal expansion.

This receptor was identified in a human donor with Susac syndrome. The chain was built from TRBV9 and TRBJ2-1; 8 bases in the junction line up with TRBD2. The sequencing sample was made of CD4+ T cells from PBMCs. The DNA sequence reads TGTGCCAGCAGCGTAGCGTCCGGGAGGGCCTTCTACAATGAGCAGTTCTTC. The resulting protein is CASSVASGRAFYNEQFF.